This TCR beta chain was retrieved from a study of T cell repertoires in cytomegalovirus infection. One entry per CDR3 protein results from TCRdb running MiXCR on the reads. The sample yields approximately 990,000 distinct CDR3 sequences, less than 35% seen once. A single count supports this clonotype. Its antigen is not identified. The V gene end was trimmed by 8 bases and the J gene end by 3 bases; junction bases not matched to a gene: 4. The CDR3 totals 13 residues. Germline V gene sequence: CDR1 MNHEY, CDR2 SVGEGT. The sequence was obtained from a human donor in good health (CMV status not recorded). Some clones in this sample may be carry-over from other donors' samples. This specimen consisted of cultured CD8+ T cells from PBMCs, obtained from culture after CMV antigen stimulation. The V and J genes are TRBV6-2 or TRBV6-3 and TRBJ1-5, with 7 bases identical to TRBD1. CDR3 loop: CASHRGLNQPQHF. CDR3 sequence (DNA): TGTGCCAGCCACAGGGGTCTCAATCAGCCCCAGCATTTT.